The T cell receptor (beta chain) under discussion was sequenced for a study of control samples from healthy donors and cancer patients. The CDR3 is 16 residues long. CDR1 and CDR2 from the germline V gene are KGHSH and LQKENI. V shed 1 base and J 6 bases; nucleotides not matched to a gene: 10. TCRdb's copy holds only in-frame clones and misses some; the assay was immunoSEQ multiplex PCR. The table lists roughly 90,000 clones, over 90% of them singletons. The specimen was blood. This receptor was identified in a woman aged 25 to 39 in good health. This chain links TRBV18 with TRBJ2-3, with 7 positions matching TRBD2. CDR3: CASSPQAGPTPDTQYF. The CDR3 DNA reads TGTGCCAGCTCACCACAAGCGGGACCAACTCCGGATACGCAGTATTTT.